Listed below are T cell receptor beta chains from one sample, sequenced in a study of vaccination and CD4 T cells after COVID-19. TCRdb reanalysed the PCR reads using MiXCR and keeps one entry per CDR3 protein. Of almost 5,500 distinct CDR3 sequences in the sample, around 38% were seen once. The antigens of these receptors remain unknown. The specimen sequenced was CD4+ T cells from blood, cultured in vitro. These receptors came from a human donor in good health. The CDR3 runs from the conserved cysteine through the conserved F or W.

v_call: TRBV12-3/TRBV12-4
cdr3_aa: CASSLTGDRAPGNQPQHF

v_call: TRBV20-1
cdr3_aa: CSAQDRGIGYTF

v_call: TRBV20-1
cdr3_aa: CSANRGGTEAFF

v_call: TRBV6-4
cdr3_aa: CASSDSRPENEQFF

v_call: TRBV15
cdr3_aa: CATAAGSSYNEQFF

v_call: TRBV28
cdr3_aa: CASSTQGNTEAFF

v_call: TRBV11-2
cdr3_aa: CASSLRGQGNGSPLHF

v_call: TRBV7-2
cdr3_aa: CASRLDRAGNQPQHF

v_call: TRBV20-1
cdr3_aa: CSARRRQPNQPQHF

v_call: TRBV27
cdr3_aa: CASSPPGTSGVRQYF

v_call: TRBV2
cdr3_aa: CASSEWRSSTDTQYF

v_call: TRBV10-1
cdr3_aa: CASSARPNTGELFF

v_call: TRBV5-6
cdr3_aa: CASRDQNPRVLQYF

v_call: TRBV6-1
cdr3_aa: CASSGLGGTGVHEQFF

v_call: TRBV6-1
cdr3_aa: CASSESQGINQPQHF

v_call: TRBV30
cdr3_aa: CAWSASGGRGYGYTF

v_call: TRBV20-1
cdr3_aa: CSARDTGFAGSPLHF

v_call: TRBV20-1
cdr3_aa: CSAIQGLDGYTF

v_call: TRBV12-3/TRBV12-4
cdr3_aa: CASGDRMDYEQYF

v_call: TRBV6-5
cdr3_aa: CASSYGGARQNTEAFF

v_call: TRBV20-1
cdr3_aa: CSASEGNQPQHF

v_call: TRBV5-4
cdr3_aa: CASSLDSTDTQYF

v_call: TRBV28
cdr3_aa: CASETKAGSIFETQYF

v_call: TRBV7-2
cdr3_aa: CASSSQETQYF

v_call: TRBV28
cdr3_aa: CASSFPGTGISNQPQHF

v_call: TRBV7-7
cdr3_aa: CASSLAEAEQETQYF

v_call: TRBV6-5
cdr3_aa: CASSYQEVSYEQYF

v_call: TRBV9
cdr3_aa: CASGKAGNQETQYF